A single sample gave rise to the 12 T cell receptor beta chains below, sequenced in a study of cytomegalovirus exposure and HLA in healthy donors. Measured with immunoSEQ multiplex PCR; TCRdb has only the in-frame clones, and not every one. Seen here are about 120,000 clones, more than 75% observed once, and the top ten hold roughly 2%. What was sequenced was PBMCs. The receptors shown here come from a woman aged 25 to 39 in good health and CMV-seronegative.

The chain uses TRBV14 and TRBJ1-4, with D uncertain. This CDR3 is 15 amino acids long. The V gene's germline CDR1 is SGHDN and CDR2 FVKESK. The V end lost 1 base, the J end lost 1 base, and 7 bases lay between the germline ends. The CDR3 DNA sequence: TGTGCCAGCAGCCAAGGTGTCGGAACTAATGAAAAACTGTTTTTT. Translation: CASSQGVGTNEKLFF.

This chain links TRBV19 with TRBJ1-5; the D gene is possibly TRBD1 (6 bases). Trimming cost V 4 bases and J 7 bases, with 14 bases left between them. The CDR3 covers 14 residues. Germline-derived CDR1 and CDR2 are LNHDA and SQIVND (reference sequence). The DNA for the CDR3 is TGTGCCAGTAGTACTCGGGGGGGCGCGCAGCCCCAGCATTTT. Residues: CASSTRGGAQPQHF.

This clone was seen only once. V usage is TRBV6-1 and J usage is TRBJ1-1; TRBD1 agrees at 7 bases. The CDR3 is 14 amino acids. Germline CDR1 MNHNS, CDR2 SASEGT. V shed 6 bases, J shed 1 base, and the junction held 5 bases outside the gene matches. The CDR3 region has the DNA TGTGCCAGCAGCTCGGGACAGCAGAACACTGAAGCTTTCTTT. It translates to CASSSGQQNTEAFF.

This chain uses TRBV6-1 with TRBJ2-7, with 7 bases that match TRBD1. The CDR3 is 15 residues long. Germline V gives CDR1 MNHNS, CDR2 SASEGT. V dropped 4 bases and J dropped 5; count of bases not matched to a gene: 11. The CDR3 here is CASSASGTASDEQYF. The CDR3 DNA reads TGTGCCAGCAGTGCCTCCGGGACAGCCTCGGACGAGCAGTACTTC.

The V gene is TRBV5-6, the J gene TRBJ2-1, with TRBD2 matching 7 bases. Germline CDR1 SGHDT, CDR2 YYEEEE. The J segment lost 3 bases and the V segment lost 2 bases, leaving 5 bases of the junction unmatched. This CDR3 spans 15 amino acids. The CDR3 nucleotides are TGTGCCAGCAGCTTTGGTGGGGGGGTCTACAATGAGCAGTTCTTC. Translating it yields CASSFGGGVYNEQFF.

This chain uses TRBV6-6 with TRBJ1-6; 7 positions match TRBD1. The CDR3 covers 14 residues. Germline V CDR1 and CDR2: MNHNY, SVGAGI (reference sequence). The CDR3 DNA reads TGTGCTTTAAGGAAGGACAGGTATAATTCACCCCTCCACTTT. This translates into CALRKDRYNSPLHF.

The chain carries TRBV5-4 and TRBJ2-2; TRBD2 matches at 9 bases. This CDR3 has 15 residues. Germline values: CDR1 SGHNT, CDR2 YYREEE (reference sequence). V lost 5 bases to trimming and J lost 7 bases; unmatched junction nucleotides: 9. The CDR3 sequence is CASRTAGGSGGELFF. CDR3 coding DNA: TGTGCCAGCAGAACCGCGGGGGGGTCTGGCGGGGAGCTGTTTTTT.

V is TRBV19 and J is TRBJ1-1; TRBD1 is a possible D gene (6 bases). The CDR3 has 11 amino acids. Trimming took off 6 bases at V and 10 bases at J, with 12 bases between the two ends. The germline V gene has CDR1 LNHDA and CDR2 SQIVND (reference sequence). The CDR3 coding sequence is TGTGCCAGTAGCCAGGGGCTGGGAGCTTTCTTT. It encodes CASSQGLGAFF.

The chain carries TRBV5-1 and TRBJ2-3, with D maybe TRBD2 (5 bases). Germline CDR1 SGHRS, CDR2 YFSETQ. The CDR3 length is 12 residues. V lost 4 bases to trimming and J lost 6 bases, with 9 bases between them. The CDR3 protein is CASSLDSDTQYF. The CDR3 bases are TGCGCCAGCAGCCTGGACTCTGATACGCAGTATTTT.

This clone was picked up a small number of times. The chain recombines TRBV9 with TRBJ2-7, with unresolved D. Germline loops: CDR1 SGDLS, CDR2 YYNGEE. Trimming shortened V by 0 bases and J by 3 bases, and 10 bases separated the two germline ends. The CDR3 consists of 14 residues. The CDR3 bases are TGTGCCAGCAGCGTAGGTCCTGCGCTCTACGAGCAGTACTTC. The encoded protein is CASSVGPALYEQYF.

The chain recombines TRBV2 with TRBJ2-1; 12 bases line up with TRBD2. V shed 6 bases, J shed 4 bases, and the junction held 4 bases outside the gene matches. Germline assignment: CDR1 SNHLY and CDR2 FYNNEI. The CDR3 totals 15 residues. The DNA for the CDR3 is TGTGCCAGCAGGCCTCTAGCGGGGGGGTACAATGAGCAGTTCTTC. Translating gives CASRPLAGGYNEQFF. The full variable domain, rest sourced from reference TRBV2 and TRBJ2-1, is EPEVTQTPSHQVTQMGQEVILRCVPISNHLYFYWYRQILGQKVEFLVSFYNNEISEKSEIFDDQFSVERPDGSNFTLKIRSTKLEDSAMYFCASRPLAGGYNEQFFGPGTRLTVL.

The rearrangement uses TRBV2 and TRBJ1-5; D unclear. CDR1 SNHLY and CDR2 FYNNEI come from the germline V gene. V dropped 9 bases and J dropped 2 bases, with 11 bases sitting between them. This CDR3 has 13 residues. CDR3 bases: TGTGCCAGTAGGGAGGATGGCAATCAGCCCCAGCATTTT. Its protein is CASREDGNQPQHF.